Below are 29 T cell receptor beta chains sequenced from a single sample in a study of T cell responses to AZD1222 COVID-19 vaccine. Method: immunoSEQ multiplex PCR; TCRdb's copy keeps in-frame clones and lacks some. The sample carries roughly 80,000 clones, roughly nine tenths recorded once. The sample in question was peripheral blood, obtained on day 0 of AZD1222 vaccination. The receptors come from an adult in good health.

The J gene is TRBJ1-2, the V gene TRBV12-3 or TRBV12-4, with D unclear. This CDR3 contains 13 residues. Between the trimmed V and J ends, which lost 2 bases and 6 bases, there was a span of 10 bases. CDR3 nucleotide sequence: TGTGCCAGCAGTTTATTTCGGGCAGATGGCTACACCTTC. Protein sequence: CASSLFRADGYTF.

J is TRBJ1-1 and V is TRBV5-1, with a tentative D call TRBD1 (5 bases). Germline assignment: CDR1 SGHRS and CDR2 YFSETQ. The CDR3 spans 17 residues. The V gene lost 4 bases and the J gene lost 5 bases, with 24 bases spanning the gap. CDR3 coding DNA: TGCGCCAGCAGCCAGCCTCTTGGGGCAGAAGGAAGGACTGAAGCTTTCTTT. Its translation: CASSQPLGAEGRTEAFF.

This clone was seen a single time. The CDR3 protein is CASSQQTGTTTDTQYF. In DNA, the CDR3 is TGTGCCAGCAGCCAACAAACCGGGACTACCACAGATACGCAGTATTTT. The chain links TRBV4-2 to TRBJ2-3; 7 positions agree with TRBD2. The V gene end was trimmed by 2 bases and the J gene end by 2 bases; junction bases not matched to a gene: 7. CDR1 and CDR2 (germline): LGHNA, YNFKEQ. This CDR3 is 16 amino acids long.

This chain joins TRBV11-3 and TRBJ2-3; TRBD2 matches at 10 bases. The CDR3 length is 16 residues. From germline, CDR1 is SGHNT and CDR2 YENEEA. Losses at the gene ends were 5 bases for V and 7 bases for J; bases not matched to a gene: 12. The CDR3 reads CASSIPGLALVNTQYF. CDR3 nucleotides: TGTGCCAGCAGCATACCGGGACTAGCGTTAGTTAATACGCAGTATTTT.

The V and J genes are TRBV7-9 and TRBJ1-2, with D possibly TRBD1 on 5 matching bases. The V end was cut by 0 bases, the J end by 6 bases, with 11 bases between. This CDR3 region has 14 residues. The germline V gene encodes CDR1 SEHNR and CDR2 FQNEAQ (reference sequence). DNA for the CDR3: TGTGCCAGCAGCTTAGCAGGGATAGGGGATGGCTACACCTTC. It specifies CASSLAGIGDGYTF.

The chain links TRBV7-3 to TRBJ1-6; 8 bases map to TRBD1. Germline V gives CDR1 SGHTA, CDR2 FQGTGA. The CDR3 is 15 amino acids. The V gene end was trimmed by 6 bases and the J gene end by 9 bases; junction bases not matched to a gene: 10. CDR3 sequence reads: CASSLQGAQVSPLHF. In DNA, the CDR3 is TGTGCCAGCAGTCTCCAGGGGGCGCAGGTTTCACCCCTCCACTTT.

This sequence joins TRBV18 and TRBJ2-5; a possible D gene is TRBD1 (5 bases). The germline V gene encodes CDR1 KGHSH and CDR2 LQKENI. Trimming left V 0 bases short and J 1 base short, with 9 bases between. This CDR3 has 15 residues. CDR3 region: CASSPPIRAQETQYF. CDR3 nucleotide sequence: TGTGCCAGCTCACCACCGATCAGGGCCCAAGAGACCCAGTACTTC.

The table lists this clone with a count of one. The chain uses TRBV5-1 and TRBJ1-6; D is uncertain. V lost 0 bases, J lost 7 bases, and 11 bases lay in between. The CDR3 consists of 15 residues. In germline, CDR1 is SGHRS, CDR2 YFSETQ. The CDR3 sequence is CASSLEGGGNSPLHF. The CDR3 DNA follows: TGCGCCAGCAGCTTGGAAGGCGGAGGAAATTCACCCCTCCACTTT.

The chain is built from TRBV2 and TRBJ1-1; D gene unclear. Germline CDR1 reads SNHLY; CDR2 reads FYNNEI. This CDR3 contains 14 residues. The ends were cut back, 3 bases at V and 1 base at J, with 9 bases in the middle. Here the CDR3 DNA reads TGTGCCAGCAGTGAGTTACTGGGGAACACTGAAGCTTTCTTT. It codes for CASSELLGNTEAFF. The complete variable domain, with remaining parts taken from reference TRBV2 and TRBJ1-1, reads EPEVTQTPSHQVTQMGQEVILRCVPISNHLYFYWYRQILGQKVEFLVSFYNNEISEKSEIFDDQFSVERPDGSNFTLKIRSTKLEDSAMYFCASSELLGNTEAFFGQGTRLTVV.

The chain employs TRBV3-1 (or the pseudogene TRBV3-2) and TRBJ2-1; TRBD2 aligns across 11 bases. This CDR3 spans 15 amino acids. Trimming cost V 4 bases and J 6 bases; bases outside gene matches: 5. The germline gives CDR1 LGHDT, CDR2 YNNKEL (reference sequence). This chain's CDR3 is CASSPVLAGGNEQFF. The CDR3 nucleotides read TGTGCCAGCAGCCCCGTGCTAGCGGGGGGCAATGAGCAGTTCTTC.

The chain uses TRBV11-3 and TRBJ1-6, with 7 bases matching TRBD1. J was trimmed by 5 bases and V by 5 bases; bases with no gene match: 3. In germline, CDR1 is SGHNT, CDR2 YENEEA. The CDR3 has 14 residues. The CDR3 DNA sequence: TGTGCCAGCAGCCGTGGACAGGATAATTCACCCCTCCACTTT. Its protein product is CASSRGQDNSPLHF.

The V call is TRBV13, the J call TRBJ1-4; 7 bases align to TRBD1. Per germline, CDR1 PRHDT and CDR2 FYEKMQ (reference sequence). After removal of 4 bases from V and 7 bases from J, the junction contained 12 bases not matched to a gene. The CDR3 runs 16 residues. The CDR3 nucleotides read TGTGCCAGCAGCTCCGATTACAGGGGAGTGAGTGAAAAACTGTTTTTT. Its translation: CASSSDYRGVSEKLFF.

The CDR3 protein is CASSETTGALVATNEKLFF. CDR3 in DNA: TGTGCCAGCAGTGAAACGACAGGGGCCTTAGTTGCAACTAATGAAAAACTGTTTTTT. The chain employs TRBV6-1 and TRBJ1-4; 8 nucleotides agree with TRBD1. J was trimmed by 0 bases and V by 2 bases; bases with no gene match: 11. Germline assignment: CDR1 MNHNS and CDR2 SASEGT. The CDR3 spans 19 residues.

V usage is TRBV6-4 and J usage is TRBJ2-7; 7 nucleotides match TRBD1. Trimming cost V 3 bases and J 4 bases; bases outside gene matches: 3. The CDR3 covers 13 residues. Germline V gene sequence: CDR1 MRHNA, CDR2 SNTAGT. The CDR3 sequence is CASSERGRYEQYF. The DNA of the CDR3 is TGTGCCAGCAGTGAGAGGGGGCGGTACGAGCAGTACTTC.

The chain joins TRBV20-1 to TRBJ1-2; weak D call: TRBD1 (5 bases). V was cut by 3 bases and J by 3 bases, with 8 bases left in between. CDR1 DFQATT and CDR2 SNEGSKA come from the germline V gene (reference sequence). The CDR3 runs to 12 residues. The CDR3 protein is CSASQGDYGYTF. DNA for the CDR3: TGCAGTGCTAGTCAAGGGGACTATGGCTACACCTTC.

The chain couples TRBV2 to TRBJ2-5; D is possibly TRBD2 (6 bases). The V gene lost 5 bases and the J gene lost 0 bases, with 7 bases spanning the gap. Per germline, CDR1 SNHLY and CDR2 FYNNEI. The CDR3 is 13 amino acids. The CDR3 nucleotides are TGTGCCAGCAGTCGGGGGAACCAAGAGACCCAGTACTTC. Protein: CASSRGNQETQYF.

The genes are TRBV29-1 and TRBJ1-3, with 8 bases matching TRBD1. The CDR3 covers 13 residues. With V trimmed by 6 bases and J by 4 bases, 5 bases remained unmatched. Germline V gene lookup returns CDR1 SQVTM and CDR2 ANQGSEA. CDR3: CSVAQGAGNTIYF. CDR3 bases: TGCAGCGTCGCTCAGGGGGCCGGAAACACCATATATTTT.

CDR3 in amino acids: CASSDSNRGTEAFF. For the CDR3, the DNA is TGTGCCAGCAGTGACTCGAATAGGGGGACTGAAGCTTTCTTT. The chain combines TRBV6-4 with TRBJ1-1; possible D gene TRBD1, 6 bases. The CDR3 consists of 14 residues. Germline assignment: CDR1 MRHNA and CDR2 SNTAGT. V was shortened by 0 bases and J by 5 bases, with 10 bases between the two germline ends.

The V call is TRBV19, the J call TRBJ2-5; a weak D match, TRBD2 (7 bases). Germline-derived CDR1 and CDR2 are LNHDA and SQIVND (reference sequence). The V and J ends lost 11 bases and 5 bases respectively, with 24 bases between them. This CDR3 has 15 amino acids. The CDR3 DNA sequence: TGTGCCGGGAATAAGGGGGGAGGGGTCAAGGAGACCCAGTACTTC. Its translation: CAGNKGGGVKETQYF.

The rearrangement uses TRBV2 and TRBJ2-2, with a possible D match to TRBD1 (5 bases). V was trimmed by 8 bases and J by 5 bases, leaving 18 bases between them. Germline V gives CDR1 SNHLY, CDR2 FYNNEI. This CDR3 comprises 15 residues. CDR3 coding DNA: TGTGCCAGCCAATATATGGCAGGGCTTACCGGGGAGCTGTTTTTT. The encoded protein is CASQYMAGLTGELFF.

This chain uses TRBV12-3 or TRBV12-4 with TRBJ2-7; the D call may be TRBD1 or TRBD2 (5 bases each). The V end lost 3 bases, the J end lost 1 base, and 7 bases lay between the germline ends. This CDR3 is 13 amino acids long. Here the CDR3 DNA reads TGTGCCAGCAGTTTGGGGGAGTCCTACGAGCAGTACTTC. Translated: CASSLGESYEQYF.

This rearrangement joins TRBV7-9 to TRBJ1-5; TRBD1 agrees at 8 bases. The CDR3 covers 16 residues. V lost 10 bases and J lost 5; bases outside the gene matches: 16. CDR1 is SEHNR, CDR2 FQNEAQ, per germline (reference sequence). CDR3: CAITEIGQGPYQPQHF. CDR3 DNA sequence: TGTGCCATCACAGAAATTGGACAGGGTCCGTATCAGCCCCAGCATTTT.

The chain joins TRBV5-1 to TRBJ2-7; D is tentatively TRBD1 or TRBD2 (6 bases each). Germline V gene sequence: CDR1 SGHRS, CDR2 YFSETQ. The CDR3 spans 13 residues. Trimming took 0 bases from V and 5 from J, leaving 9 bases between them. The CDR3 spells CASSLEGGDEQYF. As DNA, the CDR3 is TGCGCCAGCAGCTTGGAGGGGGGCGACGAGCAGTACTTC.

This chain joins TRBV9 and TRBJ1-6, with TRBD1 as a possible D gene (5 bases). The CDR3 sequence is 16 residues long. Germline V lookup: CDR1 SGDLS, CDR2 YYNGEE. V lost 0 bases to trimming and J lost 7 bases, with 14 bases between them. In DNA, the CDR3 is TGTGCCAGCAGCGTAGATCCGGGGACGAGAAATTCACCCCTCCACTTT. Protein sequence: CASSVDPGTRNSPLHF.

The V call is TRBV12-3 or TRBV12-4, the J call TRBJ2-7; TRBD1 aligns across 9 bases. The CDR3 runs 13 residues. The trim removed 7 bases at V and 4 bases at J, leaving 5 bases unmatched. In DNA, the CDR3 is TGTGCCAGCACCCTGGGACAGGGTTACGAGCAGTACTTC. This translates into CASTLGQGYEQYF.

This clone was observed a handful of times. The chain has TRBV7-3 and TRBJ2-1; the D gene is possibly TRBD2 (5 bases). CDR3 length: 14 residues. Trimming removed 0 bases at V and 4 bases at J, with 7 bases between. Germline V gives CDR1 SGHTA, CDR2 FQGTGA. The CDR3, as DNA: TGTGCCAGCAGCTTAACCGGACTTTACAATGAGCAGTTCTTC. Its translation is CASSLTGLYNEQFF.

The chain recombines TRBV7-9 with TRBJ2-5; 9 nucleotides align to TRBD1. Trimming removed 4 bases from V and 1 base from J; junction bases left unmatched: 4. The germline V gene encodes CDR1 SEHNR and CDR2 FQNEAQ (reference sequence). The CDR3 sequence is 15 residues long. In DNA, the CDR3 is TGTGCCAGCAGCTGGAGGGGACAGGGCCAAGAGACCCAGTACTTC. It codes for CASSWRGQGQETQYF.

This chain links TRBV30 with TRBJ1-5; 9 bases map to TRBD1. Trimming removed 3 bases from V and 1 base from J; junction bases left unmatched: 4. This CDR3 region has 15 residues. Germline CDR1 is GTSNPN and CDR2 is SVGIG (reference sequence). CDR3 protein: CAWRTGGMSNQPQHF. The CDR3 region has the DNA TGTGCCTGGAGGACAGGGGGTATGAGCAATCAGCCCCAGCATTTT.

V and J are TRBV2 and TRBJ1-5; 8 bases fit TRBD1. The CDR3 is 14 amino acids. CDR1 is SNHLY and CDR2 is FYNNEI in the germline V gene. The V gene end was trimmed by 4 bases and the J gene end by 3 bases; junction bases not matched to a gene: 2. The CDR3 protein is CASSGDRNNQPQHF. CDR3 in DNA: TGTGCCAGCAGTGGGGACAGGAACAATCAGCCCCAGCATTTT.